Reported below is one TCR beta chain. The antigen is not known. In germline, CDR1 is LNHDA, CDR2 SQIVND (reference sequence). The CDR3 has 12 residues. V lost 9 bases to trimming and J lost 6 bases; unmatched junction nucleotides: 7. As for time point: week 35, safety follow-up. Each vaccine dose was 300 ug of mutant IDH1 20-mer peptide, with topical imiquimod. In every donor, the tumor was a new WHO grade 3 or 4 IDH1-mutant, ATRX-lost astrocytoma. Only in-frame clones appear in the TCRdb table, and some are missing; sequencing was by immunoSEQ multiplex PCR. The profile shows tens of thousands of clones, more than 75% of them singletons. The data are from a study of a mutant IDH1 vaccine in newly diagnosed glioma. Study-wide context: Mean patient age was around 40 years; approximately 60% were male and around 38% female. Prior therapy was radiotherapy, temozolomide, or both; most received both. Whole-study findings and limits: Shifts in the top peripheral T cell clonotypes seemed unrelated to pseudoprogression.

This chain joins TRBV19 and TRBJ2-7; 8 bases match TRBD1. Sequenced material: PBMCs, taken from a glioma patient whose treatment included an IDH1 peptide vaccine. The sequence was collected from a woman aged 40 to 50 with glioma. The CDR3 is CARPQGAAEQYF. CDR3 bases: TGTGCCAGACCCCAGGGGGCGGCCGAGCAGTACTTC.